This T cell receptor (beta chain) emerged from a study of T cell repertoires in cytomegalovirus infection. Study-wide context: Public TCR beta signature analysis indicated the presence of both CMV infection and matching HLA type.

This clonotype was counted only a few times. Its antigen is still unknown. Each CDR3 protein is one row after TCRdb ran MiXCR on the reads. The repertoire holds 700,000 to 850,000 distinct CDR3 sequences, with about 31% as singletons. Germline V gene sequence: CDR1 MNHEY, CDR2 SVGEGT. Germline trimming cut 0 bases from V and 7 bases from J; bases unmatched to any gene: 6. The CDR3 consists of 16 residues. The chain carries TRBV6-2 or TRBV6-3 and TRBJ2-2; TRBD1 agrees at 9 bases. The clonotype comes from a human donor in good health (CMV status not recorded). Some clones in this sample may be carry-over from other donors' samples. Specimen: cultured CD8+ T cells from PBMCs, collected from culture after CMV antigen stimulation. The DNA for the CDR3 is TGTGCCAGCAGTTACTCGAGACAGGGGGTCGTCGGGGAGCTGTTTTTT. Protein: CASSYSRQGVVGELFF.